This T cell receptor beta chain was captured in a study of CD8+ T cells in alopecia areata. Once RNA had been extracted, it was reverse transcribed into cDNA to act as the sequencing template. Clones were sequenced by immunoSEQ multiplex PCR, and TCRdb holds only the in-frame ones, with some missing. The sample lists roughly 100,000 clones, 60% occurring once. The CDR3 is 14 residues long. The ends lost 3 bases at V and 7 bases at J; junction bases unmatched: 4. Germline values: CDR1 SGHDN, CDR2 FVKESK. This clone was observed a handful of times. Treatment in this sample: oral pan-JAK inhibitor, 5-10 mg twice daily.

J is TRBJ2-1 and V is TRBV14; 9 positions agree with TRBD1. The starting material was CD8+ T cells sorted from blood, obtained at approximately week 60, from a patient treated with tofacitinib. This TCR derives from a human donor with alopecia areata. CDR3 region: CASSQYRGHNEQFF. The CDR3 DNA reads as TGTGCCAGCAGCCAGTACAGGGGGCATAATGAGCAGTTCTTC.